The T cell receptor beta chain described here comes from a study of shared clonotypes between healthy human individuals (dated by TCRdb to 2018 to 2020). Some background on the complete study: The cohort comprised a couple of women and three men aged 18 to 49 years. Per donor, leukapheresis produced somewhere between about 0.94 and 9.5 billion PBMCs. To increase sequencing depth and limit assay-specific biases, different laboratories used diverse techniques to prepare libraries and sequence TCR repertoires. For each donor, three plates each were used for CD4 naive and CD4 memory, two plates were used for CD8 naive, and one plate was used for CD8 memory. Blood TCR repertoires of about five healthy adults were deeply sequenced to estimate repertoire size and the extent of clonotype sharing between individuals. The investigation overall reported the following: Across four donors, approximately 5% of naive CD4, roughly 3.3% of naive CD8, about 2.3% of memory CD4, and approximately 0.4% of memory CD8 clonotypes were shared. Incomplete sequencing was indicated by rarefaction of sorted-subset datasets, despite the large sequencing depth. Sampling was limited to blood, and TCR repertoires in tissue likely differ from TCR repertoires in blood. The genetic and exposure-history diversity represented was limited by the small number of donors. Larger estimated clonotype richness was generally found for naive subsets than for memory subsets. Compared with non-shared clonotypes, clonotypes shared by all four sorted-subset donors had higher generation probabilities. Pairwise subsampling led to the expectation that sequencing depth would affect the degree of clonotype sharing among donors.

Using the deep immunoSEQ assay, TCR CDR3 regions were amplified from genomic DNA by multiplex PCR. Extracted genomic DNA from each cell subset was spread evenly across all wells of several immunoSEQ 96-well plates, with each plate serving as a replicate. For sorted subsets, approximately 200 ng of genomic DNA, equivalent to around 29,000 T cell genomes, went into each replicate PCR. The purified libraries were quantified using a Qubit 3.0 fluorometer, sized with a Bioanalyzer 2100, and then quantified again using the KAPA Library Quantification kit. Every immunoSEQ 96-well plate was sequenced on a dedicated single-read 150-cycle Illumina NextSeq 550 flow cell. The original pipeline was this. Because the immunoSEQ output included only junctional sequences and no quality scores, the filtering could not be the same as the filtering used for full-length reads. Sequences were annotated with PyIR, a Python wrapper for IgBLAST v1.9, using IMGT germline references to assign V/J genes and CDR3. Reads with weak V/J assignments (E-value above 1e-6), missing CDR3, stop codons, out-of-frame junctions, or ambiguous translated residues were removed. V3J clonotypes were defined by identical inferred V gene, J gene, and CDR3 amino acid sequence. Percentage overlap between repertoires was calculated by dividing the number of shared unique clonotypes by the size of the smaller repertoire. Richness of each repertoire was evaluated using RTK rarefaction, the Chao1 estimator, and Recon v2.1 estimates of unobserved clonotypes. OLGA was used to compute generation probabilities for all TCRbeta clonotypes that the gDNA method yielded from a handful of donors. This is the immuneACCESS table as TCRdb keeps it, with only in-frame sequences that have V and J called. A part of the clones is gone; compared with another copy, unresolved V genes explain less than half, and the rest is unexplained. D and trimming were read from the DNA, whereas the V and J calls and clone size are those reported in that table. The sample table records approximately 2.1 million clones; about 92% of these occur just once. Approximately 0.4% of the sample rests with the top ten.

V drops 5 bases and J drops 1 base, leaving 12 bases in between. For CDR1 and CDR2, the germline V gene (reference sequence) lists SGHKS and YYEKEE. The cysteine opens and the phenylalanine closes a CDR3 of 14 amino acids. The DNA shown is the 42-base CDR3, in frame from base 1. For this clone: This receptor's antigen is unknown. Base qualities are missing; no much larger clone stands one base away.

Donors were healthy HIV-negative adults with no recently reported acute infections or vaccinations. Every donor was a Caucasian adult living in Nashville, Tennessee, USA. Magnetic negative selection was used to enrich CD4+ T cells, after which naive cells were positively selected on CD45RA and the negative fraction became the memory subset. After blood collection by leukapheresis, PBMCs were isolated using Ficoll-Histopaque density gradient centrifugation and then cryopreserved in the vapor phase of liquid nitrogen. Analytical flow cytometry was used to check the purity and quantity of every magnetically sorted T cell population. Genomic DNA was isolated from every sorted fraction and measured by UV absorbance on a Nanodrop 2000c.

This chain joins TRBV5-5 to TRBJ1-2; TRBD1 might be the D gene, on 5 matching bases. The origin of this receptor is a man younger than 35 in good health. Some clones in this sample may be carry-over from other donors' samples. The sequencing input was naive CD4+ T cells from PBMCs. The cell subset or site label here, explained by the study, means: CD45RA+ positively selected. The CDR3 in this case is CASSPGYGNYGYTF. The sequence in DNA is TGTGCCAGCAGTCCAGGGTACGGTAACTATGGCTACACCTTC.